This T cell receptor beta chain is from a study of tumor-infiltrating lymphocytes in primary liver carcinoma. A primer in the constant region served to generate TCR beta cDNA from approximately 460 ng of total RNA. Investigators got TCR beta libraries out of three nested multiplex PCR rounds, done with slightly modified ARM-PCR. The study ran its first two PCR rounds for around 9 cycles each, using TRBV1-TRBV30 forward primers and a C-beta reverse primer. From the multiplex PCR reads, TCRdb called clonotypes with MiXCR, one entry per CDR3 protein. This sample yields fewer than 400,000 distinct CDR3 sequences, of which about 60% are seen a single time; roughly 10% belongs to the top ten. CDR1 is WSHSY, CDR2 SAAADI, per germline. The CDR3 extends over 15 amino acids. With 6 bases removed from V and 3 bases from J, the gap between germline ends came to 18 bases. Germline DNA was also extracted, with blood RNA taken from unsorted whole blood.

As for this clonotype: Since no conserved phenylalanine or tryptophan closes the CDR3, a read error is the likely cause.

This chain uses TRBV10-2 with TRBJ2-7; weak D call: TRBD1 (8 bases). The sequenced material came from peripheral blood. The TCR was taken from a man between 35 and 55 years old with primary liver carcinoma and hepatitis B virus infection. The CDR3 DNA follows: TGCGCCAGCAGGGGGGGGGGACAGGCGATCTACGAGCAGTACTCC. It translates to CASRGGGQAIYEQYS.